This TCR beta chain is from a study of blood T cell repertoires in COVID-19. Study-level background: The samples span acute and convalescent COVID-19 from the United States, Italy and Spain.

This clone appeared a single time. The CDR3 length is 14 residues. The germline V gene has CDR1 LNHDA and CDR2 SQIVND (reference sequence). V was shortened by 4 bases and J by 3 bases, with 10 bases between the two germline ends. The protocol was immunoSEQ multiplex PCR, while the TCRdb copy is restricted to in-frame clones and leaves out a portion. The table has around 130,000 clones, around 80% seen once; the top ten hold 12%. The chain combines TRBV19 with TRBJ1-5; no reliable D call. The clonotype comes from a woman aged 60 to 75 with acute or convalescent COVID-19. Specimen: peripheral blood. The CDR3 loop is CASSTAGYNQPQHF. In nucleotides, the CDR3 is TGTGCCAGTAGTACAGCAGGCTACAATCAGCCCCAGCATTTT.